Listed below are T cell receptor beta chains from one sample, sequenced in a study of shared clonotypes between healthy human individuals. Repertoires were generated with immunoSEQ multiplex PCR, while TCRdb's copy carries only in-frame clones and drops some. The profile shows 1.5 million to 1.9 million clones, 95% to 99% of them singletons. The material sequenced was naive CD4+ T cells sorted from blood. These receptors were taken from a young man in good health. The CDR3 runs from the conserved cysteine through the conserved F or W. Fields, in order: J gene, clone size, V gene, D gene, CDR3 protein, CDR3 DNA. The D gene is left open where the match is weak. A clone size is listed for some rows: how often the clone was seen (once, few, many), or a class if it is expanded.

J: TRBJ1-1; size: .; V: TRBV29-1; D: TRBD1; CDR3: CSGQGLGTEAFF; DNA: TGCAGCGGACAGGGGTTGGGCACTGAAGCTTTCTTT
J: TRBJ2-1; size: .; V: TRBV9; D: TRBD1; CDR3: CASSLHRDSSYNEQFF; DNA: TGTGCCAGCAGCTTGCATCGGGACAGCAGTTACAATGAGCAGTTCTTC
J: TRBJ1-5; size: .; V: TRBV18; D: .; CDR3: CASSPPGGHQPQHF; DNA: TGTGCCAGCTCACCACCGGGGGGGCATCAGCCCCAGCATTTT
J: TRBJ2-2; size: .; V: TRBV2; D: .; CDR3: CASSERGGELFF; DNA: TGTGCCAGCAGTGAGAGAGGAGGGGAGCTGTTTTTT
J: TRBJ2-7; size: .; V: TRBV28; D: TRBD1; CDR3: CASSLLRGTGTYEQYF; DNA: TGTGCCAGCAGTTTACTTCGAGGGACAGGGACCTACGAGCAGTACTTC
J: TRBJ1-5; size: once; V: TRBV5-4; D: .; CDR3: CASSPGTGQPQHF; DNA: TGTGCCAGCAGCCCAGGTACTGGGCAGCCCCAGCATTTT
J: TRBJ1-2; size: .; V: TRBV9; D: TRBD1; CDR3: CASSVSPGQVANYGYTF; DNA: TGTGCCAGCAGCGTCAGTCCGGGACAGGTTGCTAACTATGGCTACACCTTC
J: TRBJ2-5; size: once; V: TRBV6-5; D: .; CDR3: CASKTYQGGRETQYF; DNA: TGTGCCAGCAAAACCTATCAGGGGGGAAGGGAGACCCAGTACTTC
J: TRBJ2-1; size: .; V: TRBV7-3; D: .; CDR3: CASSLRGGPLYNEQFF; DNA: TGTGCCAGCAGCTTAAGAGGCGGACCTCTTTACAATGAGCAGTTCTTC
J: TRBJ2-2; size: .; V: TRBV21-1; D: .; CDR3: CASNLSKARLKRAPAGELFF; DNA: TGTGCCAGCAACCTAAGCAAGGCCCGCCTAAAGAGAGCCCCTGCCGGGGAGCTGTTTTTT
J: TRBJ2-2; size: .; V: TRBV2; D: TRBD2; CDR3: CASSVLAGGYTGELFF; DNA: TGTGCCAGCAGTGTACTAGCGGGAGGGTACACCGGGGAGCTGTTTTTT
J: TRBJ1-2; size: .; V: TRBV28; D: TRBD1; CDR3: CASGSGTVYGYTF; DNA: TGTGCCAGCGGCTCCGGGACAGTCTATGGCTACACCTTC
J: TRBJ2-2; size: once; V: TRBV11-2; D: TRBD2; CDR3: CASRRLAGVTGELFF; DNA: TGTGCCAGCAGACGCCTAGCGGGAGTAACCGGGGAGCTGTTTTTT
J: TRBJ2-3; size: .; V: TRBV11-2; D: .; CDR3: CASSLASSTLADTQYF; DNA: TGTGCCAGCAGCTTAGCTTCCAGTACACTTGCAGATACGCAGTATTTT
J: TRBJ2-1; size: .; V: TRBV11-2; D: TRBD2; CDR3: CASSSRPGRYNEQFF; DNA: TGTGCCAGCAGCTCCCGACCCGGGAGGTACAATGAGCAGTTCTTC
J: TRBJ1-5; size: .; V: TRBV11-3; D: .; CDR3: CASSPRGLRNQPQHF; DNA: TGTGCCAGCAGCCCCCGGGGGCTGCGCAATCAGCCCCAGCATTTT
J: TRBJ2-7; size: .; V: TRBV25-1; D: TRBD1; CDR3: CASSEGQGAWQYF; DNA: TGTGCCAGCAGTGAAGGACAGGGGGCATGGCAGTACTTC
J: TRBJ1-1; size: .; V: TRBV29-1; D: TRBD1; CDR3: CSFRTGESQAFF; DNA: TGCAGCTTTAGGACAGGGGAAAGTCAAGCTTTCTTT
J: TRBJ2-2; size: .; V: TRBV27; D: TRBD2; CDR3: CASAPSGRSNTGELFF; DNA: TGTGCCAGCGCGCCCAGCGGGAGGTCAAACACCGGGGAGCTGTTTTTT
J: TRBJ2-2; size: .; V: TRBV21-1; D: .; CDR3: CASEKGDTGELFF; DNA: TGTGCCAGCGAAAAGGGGGACACCGGGGAGCTGTTTTTT
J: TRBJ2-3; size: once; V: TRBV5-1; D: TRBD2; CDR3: CASSLASSGGRDTQYF; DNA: TGCGCCAGCAGCTTGGCCTCTAGCGGGGGCCGCGATACGCAGTATTTT
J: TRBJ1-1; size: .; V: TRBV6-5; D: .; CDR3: CASSYVGAEAFF; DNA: TGTGCCAGCAGTTACGTGGGGGCTGAAGCTTTCTTT
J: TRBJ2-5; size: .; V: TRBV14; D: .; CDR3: CASSQYQETQYF; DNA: TGTGCCAGCAGCCAGTATCAAGAGACCCAGTACTTC
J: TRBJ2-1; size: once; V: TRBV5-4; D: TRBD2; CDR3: CASSPPGLAGGFAYNEQFF; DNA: TGTGCCAGCAGCCCACCGGGACTAGCGGGAGGGTTCGCCTACAATGAGCAGTTCTTC
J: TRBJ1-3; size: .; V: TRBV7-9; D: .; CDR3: CASSLVFGNTIYF; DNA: TGTGCCAGCAGCTTAGTTTTTGGAAACACCATATATTTT
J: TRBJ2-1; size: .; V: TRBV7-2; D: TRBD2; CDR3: CASSFERRGEQFF; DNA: TGTGCCAGCAGCTTTGAGCGGCGGGGGGAGCAGTTCTTC
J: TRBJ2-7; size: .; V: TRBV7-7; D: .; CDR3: CASSFMLHGDSYEQYF; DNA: TGTGCCAGCAGCTTCATGTTGCACGGCGACTCCTACGAGCAGTACTTC
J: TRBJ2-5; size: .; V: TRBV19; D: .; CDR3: CASSKGLVRRETQYF; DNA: TGTGCCAGTAGTAAGGGCCTAGTACGCCGTGAGACCCAGTACTTC
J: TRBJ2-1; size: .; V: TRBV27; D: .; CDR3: CASRTTSYNEQFF; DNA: TGTGCCAGCAGGACTACCTCCTACAATGAGCAGTTCTTC
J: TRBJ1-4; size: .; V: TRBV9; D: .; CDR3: CASSPDHPGPVEKLFF; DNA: TGTGCCAGCAGCCCAGACCACCCAGGGCCGGTTGAAAAACTGTTTTTT
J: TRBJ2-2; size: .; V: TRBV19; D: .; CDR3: CASTLLQDTGELFF; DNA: TGTGCCAGTACTTTGCTGCAAGACACCGGGGAGCTGTTTTTT
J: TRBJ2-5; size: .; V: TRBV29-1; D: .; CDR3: CSAIRGGETQYF; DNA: TGCAGCGCAATACGGGGAGGCGAGACCCAGTACTTC
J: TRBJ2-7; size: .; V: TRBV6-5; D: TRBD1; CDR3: CASSYTFGQGYEQYF; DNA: TGTGCCAGCAGTTACACCTTCGGACAGGGGTACGAGCAGTACTTC
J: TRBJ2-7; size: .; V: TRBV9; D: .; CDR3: CASSDDLESYEQYF; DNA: TGTGCCAGCAGCGACGACTTGGAGTCCTACGAGCAGTACTTC
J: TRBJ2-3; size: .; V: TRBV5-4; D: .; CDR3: CASSLVPVDTQYF; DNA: TGTGCCAGCAGCTTGGTACCCGTGGATACGCAGTATTTT
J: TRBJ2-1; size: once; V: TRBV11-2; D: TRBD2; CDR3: CASSWNGLAGVSSYEQFF; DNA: TGTGCCAGCAGCTGGAATGGATTAGCGGGAGTCAGTAGCTATGAGCAGTTCTTC
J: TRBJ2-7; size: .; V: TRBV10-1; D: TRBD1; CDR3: CASSPRTGKPYEQYF; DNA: TGCGCCAGCAGCCCCCGGACAGGGAAACCCTACGAGCAGTACTTC
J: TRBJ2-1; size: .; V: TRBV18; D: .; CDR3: CASSPLASYNEQFF; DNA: TGTGCCAGCTCACCGCTAGCTTCCTACAATGAGCAGTTCTTC
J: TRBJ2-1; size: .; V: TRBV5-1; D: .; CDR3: CASSLMGRDNEQFF; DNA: TGCGCCAGCAGCTTGATGGGACGAGACAATGAGCAGTTCTTC
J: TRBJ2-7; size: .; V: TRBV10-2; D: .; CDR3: CASSKMGRYEQYF; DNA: TGCGCCAGCAGTAAAATGGGGCGGTACGAGCAGTACTTC
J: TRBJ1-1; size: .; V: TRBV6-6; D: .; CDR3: CASTGNTEAFF; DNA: TGTGCCAGCACCGGGAACACTGAAGCTTTCTTT
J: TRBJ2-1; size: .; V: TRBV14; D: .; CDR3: CASSPHPQRAGRNEQFF; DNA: TGTGCCAGCAGCCCACACCCCCAAAGAGCAGGGCGCAATGAGCAGTTCTTC
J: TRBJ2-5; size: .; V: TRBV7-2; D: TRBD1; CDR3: CASSRDRGVQETQYF; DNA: TGTGCCAGCAGCCGAGACAGGGGAGTCCAAGAGACCCAGTACTTC
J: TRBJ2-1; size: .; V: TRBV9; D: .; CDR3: CASSVAFDEQFF; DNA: TGTGCCAGCAGCGTAGCTTTCGATGAGCAGTTCTTC
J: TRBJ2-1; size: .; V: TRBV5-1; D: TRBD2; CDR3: CASNHGVLAGSYNEQFF; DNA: TGCGCCAGCAACCATGGTGTTCTAGCGGGGTCCTACAATGAGCAGTTCTTC
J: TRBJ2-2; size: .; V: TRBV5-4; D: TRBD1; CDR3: CASSYDRGYDTGELFF; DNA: TGTGCCAGCAGCTACGACAGGGGTTACGACACCGGGGAGCTGTTTTTT
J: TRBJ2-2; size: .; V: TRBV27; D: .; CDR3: CASSLERPILPGELFF; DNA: TGTGCCAGCAGCCTCGAAAGACCAATATTACCCGGGGAGCTGTTTTTT
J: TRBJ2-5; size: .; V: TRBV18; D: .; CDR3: CASSPQGETQYF; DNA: TGTGCCAGCTCACCACAAGGAGAGACCCAGTACTTC
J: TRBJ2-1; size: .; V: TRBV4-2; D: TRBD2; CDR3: CASSQEPGSGRGEQFF; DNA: TGTGCCAGCAGCCAAGAACCGGGCTCAGGGAGGGGTGAGCAGTTCTTC
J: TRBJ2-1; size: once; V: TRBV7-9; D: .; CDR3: CASSPRSLAANYNEQFF; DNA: TGTGCCAGCAGCCCCCGAAGCCTAGCAGCTAACTACAATGAGCAGTTCTTC
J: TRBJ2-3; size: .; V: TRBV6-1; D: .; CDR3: CASKQRGFFTDTQYF; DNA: TGTGCCAGCAAACAAAGGGGATTTTTCACAGATACGCAGTATTTT
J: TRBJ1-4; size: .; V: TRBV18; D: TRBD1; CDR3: CASSSTGATNEKLFF; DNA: TGTGCCAGCTCATCGACAGGGGCAACTAATGAAAAACTGTTTTTT
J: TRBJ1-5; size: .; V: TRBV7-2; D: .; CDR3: CASSLGAGRLEPQHF; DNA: TGTGCCAGCAGCTTAGGAGCGGGGAGGTTGGAGCCCCAGCATTTT
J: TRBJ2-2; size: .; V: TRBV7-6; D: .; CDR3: CASSPRARGDTGELFF; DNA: TGTGCCAGCAGCCCCCGGGCAAGGGGCGACACCGGGGAGCTGTTTTTT
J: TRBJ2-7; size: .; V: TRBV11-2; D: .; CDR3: CASSLAYRASYEQYF; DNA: TGTGCCAGCAGCTTAGCGTACAGGGCCTCCTACGAGCAGTACTTC
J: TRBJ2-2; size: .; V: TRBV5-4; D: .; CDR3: CASSLPNTGELFF; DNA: TGTGCCAGCAGCCTCCCGAACACCGGGGAGCTGTTTTTT
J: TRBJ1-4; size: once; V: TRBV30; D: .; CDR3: CAWSSPVKLFF; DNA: TGTGCCTGGAGTTCCCCGGTCAAACTGTTTTTT